This T cell receptor beta chain originates from a study of shared clonotypes between healthy human individuals. Generated by immunoSEQ multiplex PCR, the TCRdb table keeps only in-frame clones and is missing some. This table has some 790,000 clones, 55% to 75% appearing once. The receptor comes from a woman aged 25 to 39 in good health. What was sequenced was memory CD4+ T cells sorted from blood. Subset given: CD45RA-negative fraction.

The CDR3 DNA reads TGTGCCAGCAGGTATGCCTCGATGAACACTGAAGCTTTCTTT. Translating it yields CASRYASMNTEAFF. J is TRBJ1-1 and V is TRBV28; D is uncertain. From germline, CDR1 is MDHEN and CDR2 SYDVKM. The V end lost 6 bases, the J end lost 0 bases, and 11 bases lay between the germline ends. This CDR3 has 14 residues.